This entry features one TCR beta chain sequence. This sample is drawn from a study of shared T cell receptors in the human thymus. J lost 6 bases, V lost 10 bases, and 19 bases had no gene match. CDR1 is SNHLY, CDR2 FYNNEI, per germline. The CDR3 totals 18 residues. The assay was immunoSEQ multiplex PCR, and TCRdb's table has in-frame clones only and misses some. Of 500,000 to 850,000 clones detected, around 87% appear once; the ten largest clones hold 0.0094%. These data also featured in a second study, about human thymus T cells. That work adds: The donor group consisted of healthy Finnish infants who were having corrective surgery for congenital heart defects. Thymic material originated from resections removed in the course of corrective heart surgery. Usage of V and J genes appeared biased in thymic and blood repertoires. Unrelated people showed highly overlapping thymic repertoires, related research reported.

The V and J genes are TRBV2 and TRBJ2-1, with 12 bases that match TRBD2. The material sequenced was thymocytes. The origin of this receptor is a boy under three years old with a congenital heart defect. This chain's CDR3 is CATEPGLAGSGCCNEQFF. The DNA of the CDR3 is TGTGCCACGGAACCTGGACTAGCGGGGTCAGGGTGCTGCAATGAGCAGTTCTTC.